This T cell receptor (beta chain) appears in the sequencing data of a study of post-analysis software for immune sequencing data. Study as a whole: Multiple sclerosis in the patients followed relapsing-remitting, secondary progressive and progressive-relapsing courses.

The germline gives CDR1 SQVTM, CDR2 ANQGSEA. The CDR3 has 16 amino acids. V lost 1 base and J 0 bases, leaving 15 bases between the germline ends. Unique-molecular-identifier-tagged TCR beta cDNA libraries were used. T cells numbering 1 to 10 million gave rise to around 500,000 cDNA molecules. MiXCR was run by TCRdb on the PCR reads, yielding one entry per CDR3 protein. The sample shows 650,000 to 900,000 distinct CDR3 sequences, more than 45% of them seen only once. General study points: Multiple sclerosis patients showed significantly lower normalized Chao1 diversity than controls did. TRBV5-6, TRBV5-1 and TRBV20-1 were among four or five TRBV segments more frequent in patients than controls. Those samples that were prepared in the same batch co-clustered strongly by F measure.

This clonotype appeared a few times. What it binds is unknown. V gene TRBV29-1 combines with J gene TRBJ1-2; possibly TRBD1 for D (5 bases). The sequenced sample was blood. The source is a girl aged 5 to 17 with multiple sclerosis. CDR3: CSVEAWAGRANYGYTF. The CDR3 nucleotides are TGCAGCGTTGAAGCCTGGGCAGGGAGAGCTAACTATGGCTACACCTTC.